Listed below are T cell receptor beta chains from one sample, sequenced in a study of blood T cell repertoires in COVID-19. Method: immunoSEQ multiplex PCR; TCRdb's copy keeps in-frame clones and lacks some. Counted here are about 86,000 clones, 80% to 85% occurring once; the ten biggest clones make up 30% to 35%. The sequenced sample was peripheral blood. All receptors come from a woman older than 75 with active or convalescent COVID-19. The CDR3 runs from the conserved cysteine through the conserved F or W. Fields, in order: clone size, V gene, D gene, J gene, CDR3 protein, CDR3 DNA. D genes are given only for firm matches. Size is omitted from some rows. Given values are once, few, many or a class for expanded clones.

abundance: few; v_gene: TRBV2; d_gene: NA; j_gene: TRBJ1-4; CDR3aa: CASRRTASTNEKLFF; CDR3nt: TGTGCCAGCAGGAGGACAGCGTCAACTAATGAAAAACTGTTTTTT
abundance: NA; v_gene: TRBV28; d_gene: NA; j_gene: TRBJ1-2; CDR3aa: CASNIPGLDYGYTF; CDR3nt: TGTGCCAGCAATATTCCGGGTCTTGACTATGGCTACACCTTC
abundance: NA; v_gene: TRBV9; d_gene: NA; j_gene: TRBJ2-7; CDR3aa: CASSVGWFGEQYF; CDR3nt: TGTGCCAGCAGCGTAGGATGGTTCGGGGAGCAGTACTTC
abundance: NA; v_gene: TRBV7-2; d_gene: TRBD1; j_gene: TRBJ1-4; CDR3aa: CASSPTGGRANEKLFF; CDR3nt: TGTGCCAGCAGCCCAACAGGGGGACGGGCTAATGAAAAACTGTTTTTT
abundance: NA; v_gene: TRBV5-1; d_gene: TRBD2; j_gene: TRBJ2-7; CDR3aa: CASSLTSGGAGEQYF; CDR3nt: TGCGCCAGCAGCCTGACTAGCGGGGGGGCCGGGGAGCAGTACTTC
abundance: NA; v_gene: TRBV28; d_gene: NA; j_gene: TRBJ1-4; CDR3aa: CASSLPREKLFF; CDR3nt: TGTGCCAGCAGTTTACCCAGGGAAAAACTGTTTTTT
abundance: NA; v_gene: TRBV4-3; d_gene: NA; j_gene: TRBJ2-2; CDR3aa: CASSQLTSTGELFF; CDR3nt: TGCGCCAGCAGCCAACTGACTAGCACCGGGGAGCTGTTTTTT
abundance: NA; v_gene: TRBV5-6; d_gene: TRBD2; j_gene: TRBJ2-1; CDR3aa: CASSADLAGDPNEQFF; CDR3nt: TGTGCCAGCAGCGCCGATCTAGCGGGAGATCCCAATGAGCAGTTCTTC
abundance: few; v_gene: TRBV18; d_gene: TRBD1; j_gene: TRBJ1-6; CDR3aa: CASSPQTGGTNSPLHF; CDR3nt: TGTGCCAGCTCACCTCAGACAGGGGGTACAAATTCACCCCTCCACTTT
abundance: NA; v_gene: TRBV4-3; d_gene: NA; j_gene: TRBJ2-5; CDR3aa: CASSQDRGSQTQYF; CDR3nt: TGCGCCAGCAGCCAAGATCGAGGGTCGCAGACCCAGTACTTC
abundance: few; v_gene: TRBV10-3; d_gene: NA; j_gene: TRBJ1-5; CDR3aa: CAISGEGGQPQHF; CDR3nt: TGTGCCATCAGTGGGGAGGGGGGTCAGCCCCAGCATTTT
abundance: NA; v_gene: TRBV6-5; d_gene: NA; j_gene: TRBJ2-2; CDR3aa: CASSYSGRELFF; CDR3nt: TGTGCCAGCAGTTACTCGGGCCGGGAGCTGTTTTTT
abundance: NA; v_gene: TRBV7-2; d_gene: NA; j_gene: TRBJ2-1; CDR3aa: CASSPQTGYYEQFF; CDR3nt: TGTGCCAGCAGCCCTCAAACAGGGTACTATGAGCAGTTCTTC
abundance: few; v_gene: TRBV19; d_gene: TRBD1; j_gene: TRBJ1-5; CDR3aa: CASSIRQGALGNQPQHF; CDR3nt: TGTGCCAGTAGTATCCGACAGGGGGCTTTGGGCAATCAGCCCCAGCATTTT
abundance: NA; v_gene: TRBV6-1; d_gene: TRBD1; j_gene: TRBJ1-5; CDR3aa: CASSEGQGVGQPQHF; CDR3nt: TGTGCCAGCAGTGAGGGGCAGGGGGTCGGCCAGCCCCAGCATTTT
abundance: NA; v_gene: TRBV28; d_gene: TRBD1; j_gene: TRBJ1-2; CDR3aa: CASSPGQGRDYGYTF; CDR3nt: TGTGCCAGCAGTCCAGGACAGGGTAGAGACTATGGCTACACCTTC
abundance: NA; v_gene: TRBV12-3/TRBV12-4; d_gene: NA; j_gene: TRBJ2-5; CDR3aa: CASSFAGETQYF; CDR3nt: TGTGCCAGCAGCTTCGCAGGAGAGACCCAGTACTTC
abundance: NA; v_gene: TRBV11-3; d_gene: TRBD1; j_gene: TRBJ1-4; CDR3aa: CASSIGQAANNEKLFF; CDR3nt: TGTGCCAGCAGCATTGGACAGGCAGCTAACAATGAAAAACTGTTTTTT
abundance: NA; v_gene: TRBV11-3; d_gene: NA; j_gene: TRBJ1-1; CDR3aa: CASSLGGTNTEAFF; CDR3nt: TGTGCCAGCAGCTTGGGAGGTACGAACACTGAAGCTTTCTTT
abundance: NA; v_gene: TRBV7-3; d_gene: TRBD2; j_gene: TRBJ2-3; CDR3aa: CASSPERGGTDTQYF; CDR3nt: TGTGCCAGCAGCCCCGAGCGGGGTGGCACAGATACGCAGTATTTT
abundance: few; v_gene: TRBV2; d_gene: NA; j_gene: TRBJ1-6; CDR3aa: CASRGQSEKNSPLHF; CDR3nt: TGTGCCAGCAGGGGGCAGTCGGAGAAGAATTCACCCCTCCACTTT
abundance: medium-sized; v_gene: TRBV29-1; d_gene: TRBD1; j_gene: TRBJ2-1; CDR3aa: CSGRQGGYNEQFF; CDR3nt: TGCAGCGGCCGACAGGGGGGATATAATGAGCAGTTCTTC
abundance: NA; v_gene: TRBV4-1; d_gene: TRBD1; j_gene: TRBJ2-5; CDR3aa: CASSHLHRGSQETQYF; CDR3nt: TGCGCCAGCAGCCATCTTCACAGGGGTTCACAAGAGACCCAGTACTTC
abundance: NA; v_gene: TRBV24-1; d_gene: NA; j_gene: TRBJ2-1; CDR3aa: CATSVTGSGQFF; CDR3nt: TGTGCCACCAGTGTAACAGGGAGTGGGCAGTTCTTC
abundance: NA; v_gene: TRBV9; d_gene: NA; j_gene: TRBJ2-7; CDR3aa: CASTPSATGSYEQYF; CDR3nt: TGTGCCAGCACCCCCTCGGCGACGGGCTCCTACGAGCAGTACTTC
abundance: NA; v_gene: TRBV29-1; d_gene: TRBD1; j_gene: TRBJ1-5; CDR3aa: CSVSQGAGSNQPQHF; CDR3nt: TGCAGCGTCTCACAGGGGGCGGGAAGCAATCAGCCCCAGCATTTT
abundance: NA; v_gene: TRBV28; d_gene: NA; j_gene: TRBJ1-4; CDR3aa: CASSLGGTPTNEKLFF; CDR3nt: TGTGCCAGCAGTTTGGGGGGGACACCAACTAATGAAAAACTGTTTTTT
abundance: few; v_gene: TRBV7-2; d_gene: NA; j_gene: TRBJ1-1; CDR3aa: CASSLAPVSSTEAFF; CDR3nt: TGTGCCAGCAGCTTAGCGCCAGTGTCCAGCACTGAAGCTTTCTTT
abundance: NA; v_gene: TRBV21-1; d_gene: NA; j_gene: TRBJ2-7; CDR3aa: CASNPLGDRECEQYF; CDR3nt: TGTGCCAGCAACCCCCTGGGGGACAGGGAATGCGAGCAGTACTTC
abundance: NA; v_gene: TRBV7-2; d_gene: TRBD1; j_gene: TRBJ1-6; CDR3aa: CASSSDPTGGNSPLHF; CDR3nt: TGTGCCAGCAGCTCCGATCCGACAGGGGGGAATTCACCCCTCCACTTT
abundance: NA; v_gene: TRBV5-1; d_gene: TRBD1; j_gene: TRBJ1-4; CDR3aa: CASSFNRGGTNEKLFF; CDR3nt: TGCGCCAGCAGCTTCAACAGGGGAGGAACTAATGAAAAACTGTTTTTT
abundance: NA; v_gene: TRBV5-1; d_gene: NA; j_gene: TRBJ1-5; CDR3aa: CASSLGGTWPQHF; CDR3nt: TGCGCCAGCAGCTTGGGTGGCACCTGGCCCCAGCATTTT
abundance: few; v_gene: TRBV7-2; d_gene: NA; j_gene: TRBJ1-1; CDR3aa: CASSLVGGMEAFF; CDR3nt: TGTGCCAGCAGCTTAGTTGGGGGGATGGAGGCTTTCTTT
abundance: NA; v_gene: TRBV5-5; d_gene: TRBD2; j_gene: TRBJ2-3; CDR3aa: CASSRTSGRLGDTQYF; CDR3nt: TGTGCCAGCTCGCGGACTAGCGGGAGGTTAGGAGATACGCAGTATTTT
abundance: NA; v_gene: TRBV6-5; d_gene: NA; j_gene: TRBJ2-7; CDR3aa: CASSSLSSYEQYF; CDR3nt: TGTGCCAGCAGTTCCCTGAGCTCCTACGAGCAGTACTTC
abundance: NA; v_gene: TRBV4-3; d_gene: TRBD1; j_gene: TRBJ2-3; CDR3aa: CASSHVPGQGSDTQYF; CDR3nt: TGCGCCAGCAGTCACGTACCGGGACAGGGGTCAGATACGCAGTATTTT
abundance: NA; v_gene: TRBV5-5; d_gene: NA; j_gene: TRBJ2-5; CDR3aa: CASSFRIQETQYF; CDR3nt: TGTGCCAGCAGCTTCAGAATTCAAGAGACCCAGTACTTC
abundance: NA; v_gene: TRBV28; d_gene: TRBD1; j_gene: TRBJ2-2; CDR3aa: CASSFLPGTGTGELFF; CDR3nt: TGTGCCAGCAGTTTCTTACCCGGGACAGGGACCGGGGAGCTGTTTTTT
abundance: NA; v_gene: TRBV7-6; d_gene: TRBD1; j_gene: TRBJ1-5; CDR3aa: CASSSYSDRDRPQHF; CDR3nt: TGTGCCAGCAGCTCCTACAGTGACAGGGATAGGCCCCAGCATTTT
abundance: NA; v_gene: TRBV3-1/TRBV3-2; d_gene: TRBD2; j_gene: TRBJ2-1; CDR3aa: CASSQGTSGEQFF; CDR3nt: TGTGCCAGCAGCCAAGGGACTAGCGGTGAGCAGTTCTTC
abundance: NA; v_gene: TRBV2; d_gene: TRBD1; j_gene: TRBJ1-1; CDR3aa: CASRTTGTVNTEAFF; CDR3nt: TGTGCCAGCAGAACCACCGGGACAGTGAACACTGAAGCTTTCTTT
abundance: NA; v_gene: TRBV5-1; d_gene: NA; j_gene: TRBJ1-2; CDR3aa: CASSRANYGYTF; CDR3nt: TGCGCCAGCAGCCGGGCTAACTATGGCTACACCTTC
abundance: NA; v_gene: TRBV6-5; d_gene: NA; j_gene: TRBJ1-2; CDR3aa: CASRAGGGRGGYTF; CDR3nt: TGTGCCAGCAGGGCGGGGGGAGGCAGGGGTGGCTACACCTTC
abundance: NA; v_gene: TRBV24-1; d_gene: NA; j_gene: TRBJ2-1; CDR3aa: CATSDPGPGAYNEQFF; CDR3nt: TGTGCCACCAGTGATCCTGGGCCAGGGGCCTACAATGAGCAGTTCTTC
abundance: NA; v_gene: TRBV2; d_gene: TRBD2; j_gene: TRBJ2-1; CDR3aa: CASSEWALAGAYNEQFF; CDR3nt: TGTGCCAGCAGTGAATGGGCTCTAGCGGGAGCCTACAATGAGCAGTTCTTC
abundance: NA; v_gene: TRBV4-3; d_gene: TRBD1; j_gene: TRBJ1-3; CDR3aa: CASSPKQGGVGNTIYF; CDR3nt: TGCGCCAGCAGCCCTAAACAGGGGGGAGTGGGAAACACCATATATTTT
abundance: NA; v_gene: TRBV28; d_gene: NA; j_gene: TRBJ1-4; CDR3aa: CASSPGITNEKLFF; CDR3nt: TGTGCCAGCAGCCCAGGGATAACTAATGAAAAACTGTTTTTT
abundance: NA; v_gene: TRBV6-5; d_gene: TRBD1; j_gene: TRBJ1-6; CDR3aa: CASSTGGSGSPLHF; CDR3nt: TGTGCCAGCAGTACAGGGGGCAGTGGTTCACCCCTCCACTTT
abundance: NA; v_gene: TRBV28; d_gene: TRBD2; j_gene: TRBJ2-1; CDR3aa: CASSLRAGGPGNEQFF; CDR3nt: TGTGCCAGCAGTTTAAGAGCGGGAGGGCCGGGCAATGAGCAGTTCTTC
abundance: NA; v_gene: TRBV5-6; d_gene: NA; j_gene: TRBJ2-7; CDR3aa: CASSLAGAPYEQYF; CDR3nt: TGTGCCAGCAGCTTGGCCGGAGCCCCCTACGAGCAGTACTTC
abundance: NA; v_gene: TRBV19; d_gene: TRBD1; j_gene: TRBJ2-1; CDR3aa: CASSTQGYNEQFF; CDR3nt: TGTGCCAGTAGTACACAGGGGTACAATGAGCAGTTCTTC
abundance: NA; v_gene: TRBV5-1; d_gene: NA; j_gene: TRBJ2-3; CDR3aa: CASSTGVRTDTQYF; CDR3nt: TGCGCCAGCAGCACGGGGGTTCGCACAGATACGCAGTATTTT
abundance: NA; v_gene: TRBV7-6; d_gene: NA; j_gene: TRBJ2-2; CDR3aa: CASSLRSANTGELFF; CDR3nt: TGTGCCAGCAGCCTCCGATCGGCGAACACCGGGGAGCTGTTTTTT
abundance: NA; v_gene: TRBV12-3/TRBV12-4; d_gene: NA; j_gene: TRBJ1-2; CDR3aa: CASSLGQGIGYTF; CDR3nt: TGTGCCAGCAGTTTAGGCCAGGGAATTGGCTACACCTTC
abundance: NA; v_gene: TRBV10-1; d_gene: NA; j_gene: TRBJ2-5; CDR3aa: CASSRGIQETQYF; CDR3nt: TGCGCCAGCAGTAGGGGGATTCAAGAGACCCAGTACTTC